This is a list of T cell receptor beta chains from one sample in a study of blood T cell repertoires in COVID-19. TCRdb keeps only in-frame clones here, not all; method: immunoSEQ multiplex PCR. The table includes 150,000 to 200,000 clones, 92% detected once. The specimen was peripheral blood. These receptors originate from a man in his thirties or forties with COVID-19, enrolled during active disease. Each CDR3 is given without its conserved first and last residue. A D gene is named only where the DNA matches it firmly.

TRBJ1-2 TRBV6-1 . ASSEGSQLGEKDGYT
TRBJ1-2 TRBV28 . ASSPLSGQQNYGYT
TRBJ1-2 TRBV18 TRBD1 ASSGTGTNYGYT
TRBJ1-1 TRBV7-9 TRBD1 ASSPDRGPNTEAF
TRBJ1-1 TRBV5-1 TRBD1 ASSLEGTGWSEAF
TRBJ2-1 TRBV6-5 . ASEMGDEQF
TRBJ1-2 TRBV18 . ASSPGVQGSYGYT
TRBJ2-1 TRBV28 . ASSSHRVRGRRGLNNEQF
TRBJ1-1 TRBV18 . ASSPQGTYSDTEAF
TRBJ2-2 TRBV9 TRBD2 ASSSRTSANTGELF
TRBJ2-7 TRBV4-1 . ASSQAGFSYEQY
TRBJ1-3 TRBV4-2 . ASSQDGGARGNTIY
TRBJ2-1 TRBV3-1/TRBV3-2 . ASSQDPEDNEQF
TRBJ1-1 TRBV6-5 . AAARQNTEAF
TRBJ1-1 TRBV6-5 . ASSYGAGVGTEAF
TRBJ2-2 TRBV27 TRBD1 ASSPRDRSTGELF
TRBJ1-5 TRBV7-9 TRBD1 ASSLGAGQGNQPQH
TRBJ2-7 TRBV6-5 TRBD1 ASSPWTGGSYEQY
TRBJ1-6 TRBV2 . ASQQGSPNSPLH
TRBJ2-1 TRBV3-1/TRBV3-2 . ASTLHGTYPKNEQF
TRBJ2-7 TRBV6-5 TRBD1 ASSYAGTGTYEQY
TRBJ1-1 TRBV7-9 . ASNPSRGRDTEAF
TRBJ2-7 TRBV3-1/TRBV3-2 TRBD2 ASSQSGVQAGGSYEQY
TRBJ1-5 TRBV5-1 . ASSPGGNQPQH
TRBJ1-6 TRBV9 . ASSVDGDAYNSPLH
TRBJ2-7 TRBV28 TRBD2 ASSVLGTSGRNEQY
TRBJ1-5 TRBV28 . ASDGQLSNQPQH
TRBJ1-5 TRBV11-3 . ASSLDHRQNQPQH
TRBJ2-3 TRBV14 . ASSQVERTGIYTDTQY
TRBJ2-3 TRBV6-6 . ASSGLGTDTQY
TRBJ1-1 TRBV5-6 TRBD1 ASSPQVSGGTEAF
TRBJ1-6 TRBV6-5 . ASSYENHRVPLH